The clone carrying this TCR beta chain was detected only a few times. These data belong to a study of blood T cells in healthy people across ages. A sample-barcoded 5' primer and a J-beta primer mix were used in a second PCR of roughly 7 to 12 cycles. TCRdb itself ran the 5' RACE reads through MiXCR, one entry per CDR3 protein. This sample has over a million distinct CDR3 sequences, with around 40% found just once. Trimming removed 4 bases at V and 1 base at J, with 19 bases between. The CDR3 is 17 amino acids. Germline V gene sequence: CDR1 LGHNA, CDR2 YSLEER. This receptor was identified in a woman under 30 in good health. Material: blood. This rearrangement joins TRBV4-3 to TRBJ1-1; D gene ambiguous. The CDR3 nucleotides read TGCGCCAGCAGCCCCCATCTATTAGGGTTTAGGAACACTGAAGCTTTCTTT. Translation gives CASSPHLLGFRNTEAFF.